Below, 19 T cell receptor beta chains from the same sample are listed, as sequenced in a study of T cells in Graves' hyperthyroidism and ophthalmopathy. Authors of the study amplified TCR beta CDR3 regions from RNA transcripts. TCR CDR3 underwent first-round RT-PCR with the HTBI primer set. TCRdb passed the multiplex PCR reads through MiXCR, listing each CDR3 protein once. The data contain around 270,000 distinct CDR3 sequences, roughly 19% of them seen just once; the ten biggest clones take up less than 40%. Source material: blood. All receptors derive from a man aged 45 to 65 with Graves' ophthalmopathy.

V is TRBV7-8 and J is TRBJ1-5; 9 bases are shared with TRBD1. J gave up 0 bases and V 5 bases, and 2 bases lay outside the gene matches. Germline values: CDR1 SGHVS, CDR2 FQNEAQ. This CDR3 spans 15 amino acids. The CDR3 DNA sequence: TGTGCCAGCAGCGTACAGGGGGCTAGCAATCAGCCCCAGCATTTT. It encodes CASSVQGASNQPQHF.

This clonotype appeared many times. This chain links TRBV6-1 with TRBJ1-5; D unclear. There are 17 residues in the CDR3. Germline CDR1 and CDR2: MNHNS and SASEGT. Trimming shortened V by 2 bases and J by 4 bases, and 18 bases separated the two germline ends. For the CDR3, the DNA is TGTGCCAGCAGTGAATTGGGCATGGGGAGAGGTAATCAGCCCCAGCATTTT. It specifies CASSELGMGRGNQPQHF.

The CDR3 sequence: CASSGVVAGGPLNEQFF. CDR3 coding DNA: TGTGCCAGCAGCGGCGTTGTAGCGGGAGGGCCCTTAAATGAGCAGTTCTTC. The gene calls are TRBV9 and TRBJ2-1; 11 nucleotides agree with TRBD2. With 3 bases clipped from V and 7 bases from J, the junction kept 12 bases outside the gene matches. The CDR3 contains 17 residues. The germline V gene encodes CDR1 SGDLS and CDR2 YYNGEE.

This clonotype has ten or more counts. The genes are TRBV11-2 and TRBJ2-3; perhaps TRBD2 as D (5 bases). CDR1 is SGHAT and CDR2 is FQNNGV in the germline V gene. With 5 bases removed from V and 4 bases from J, the gap between germline ends came to 10 bases. This CDR3 contains 13 residues. The CDR3 nucleotides read TGTGCCAGCAGCAAGAGGGTGTCAGATACGCAGTATTTT. Translated: CASSKRVSDTQYF.

This clonotype has a count of ten or more. The chain has TRBV28 and TRBJ2-7, with TRBD1 as a possible D gene (6 bases). In germline, CDR1 is MDHEN, CDR2 SYDVKM. This CDR3 is built from 16 residues. Trimming removed 10 bases at V and 2 bases at J, with 24 bases between. CDR3 protein: CATEATEDSGAYEQYF. CDR3 sequence (DNA): TGTGCCACCGAAGCGACCGAGGACTCAGGGGCCTACGAGCAGTACTTC.

This chain uses TRBV6-1 with TRBJ2-1; 14 bases line up with TRBD2. The CDR3 spans 18 residues. CDR1 and CDR2 from the germline V gene are MNHNS and SASEGT. V lost 8 bases to trimming and J lost 0 bases; unmatched junction nucleotides: 9. The CDR3 nucleotides read TGTGCCAGCTCGGGACTAGCGGGAGTAAAAGGCTCCTACAATGAGCAGTTCTTC. Protein product: CASSGLAGVKGSYNEQFF.

This clonotype was seen repeatedly, ten times or more. The chain couples TRBV3-1 to TRBJ2-7; either TRBD1 or TRBD2 may fit D (5 bases each). V lost 4 bases and J 2 bases, leaving 12 bases between the germline ends. The CDR3 is 14 amino acids. From germline, CDR1 is LGHDT and CDR2 YNNKEL (reference sequence). DNA of the CDR3: TGTGCCAGCAGCCGGGGGACGGCTACCTACGAGCAGTACTTC. It encodes CASSRGTATYEQYF.

The sample holds many counts of this clonotype. V gene TRBV20-1 combines with J gene TRBJ2-1; 14 bases are shared with TRBD2. V shed 6 bases, J shed 2 bases, and the junction held 9 bases outside the gene matches. Per germline, CDR1 DFQATT and CDR2 SNEGSKA (reference sequence). The CDR3 contains 17 residues. The CDR3 here is CSALRLAGGFPYNEQFF. CDR3 DNA sequence: TGCAGTGCCCTTAGACTAGCGGGAGGGTTCCCCTACAATGAGCAGTTCTTC.

This clonotype was detected only once. This chain links TRBV9 with TRBJ2-6; D not certain. Germline V gives CDR1 SGDLS, CDR2 YYNGEE. V was shortened by 5 bases and J by 0 bases, with 9 bases between the two germline ends. This CDR3 has 15 residues. The CDR3 DNA reads TGTGCCAGCAGTCCTCTTACCTCTGGGGCCAACGTCCTGACTTTC. Protein sequence: CASSPLTSGANVLTF.

This rearrangement joins TRBV20-1 to TRBJ1-2, with D unresolved. V lost 5 bases to trimming and J lost 5 bases, with 18 bases between them. This CDR3 contains 14 residues. The germline CDR1 and CDR2 sequences are DFQATT and SNEGSKA (reference sequence). The CDR3 loop is CSAEDGRSRYGYTF. The CDR3 nucleotides read TGCAGTGCTGAGGACGGCCGCTCACGGTATGGCTACACCTTC.

This clonotype came up a few times. This chain uses TRBV12-3 or TRBV12-4 with TRBJ2-7; 8 bases map to TRBD1. The V gene end was trimmed by 4 bases and the J gene end by 3 bases; junction bases not matched to a gene: 2. CDR3 length equals 13 residues. For the CDR3, the DNA is TGTGCCAGCAGTTCAGGGGGCTACTACGAGCAGTACTTC. This gives the protein CASSSGGYYEQYF.

The CDR3, as DNA: TGTGCCAGTAGTCCCAGGACAGGTCTTACCACTGAAGCTTTCTTT. Translated: CASSPRTGLTTEAFF. V gene TRBV19 combines with J gene TRBJ1-1; 7 bases agree with TRBD1. This CDR3 has 15 residues. Germline trimming cut 5 bases from V and 4 bases from J; bases unmatched to any gene: 10. CDR1 LNHDA and CDR2 SQIVND come from the germline V gene (reference sequence).

The genes are TRBV6-5 and TRBJ2-3, with D unresolved. Germline CDR1 reads MNHEY; CDR2 reads SVGAGI. This CDR3 is built from 12 residues. V shed 2 bases and J shed 6 bases, with 6 bases lying between them. The CDR3 protein is CASSYMGDTQYF. The CDR3 coding sequence is TGTGCCAGCAGTTACATGGGGGATACGCAGTATTTT.

On this clonotype itself: This may arise from a read error, as a much more abundant clone is one base away. The rearrangement links TRBV5-1 to TRBJ2-7; 8 bases map to TRBD1. The germline V gene has CDR1 SGHRS and CDR2 YFSETQ. The CDR3 length is 15 residues. The CDR3 sequence is CAGSQRTGYSYEQYF. CDR3 nucleotide sequence: TGTGCCGGCAGCCAACGGACAGGGTACTCCTACGAGCAGTACTTC.

V usage is TRBV2 and J usage is TRBJ2-7, with a possible D match to TRBD2 (5 bases). V was shortened by 8 bases and J by 1 base, with 6 bases between the two germline ends. The CDR3 is 11 amino acids. CDR1 is SNHLY, CDR2 FYNNEI, per germline. Here the CDR3 reads CASDYSYEQYF. CDR3 in DNA: TGTGCCAGCGACTATTCCTACGAGCAGTACTTC.

The chain is built from TRBV6-2 or TRBV6-3 and TRBJ1-5, with 9 positions matching TRBD1. This CDR3 has 13 residues. CDR1 is MNHEY and CDR2 is SVGEGT in the germline V gene. V lost 7 bases, J lost 6 bases, and 4 bases stayed unmatched. CDR3 loop: CASTPTGGQPQHF. The CDR3 nucleotides read TGTGCCAGCACCCCGACAGGGGGTCAGCCCCAGCATTTT.

There are many counts of this clonotype. V usage is TRBV7-9 and J usage is TRBJ2-7; D gene ambiguous. CDR3 length: 15 residues. The V gene's germline CDR1 is SEHNR and CDR2 FQNEAQ (reference sequence). V was pared by 4 bases and J by 3 bases, with 16 bases between. CDR3 in amino acids: CASSSNTAQDYEQYF. The CDR3 DNA is TGTGCCAGCAGCTCCAACACGGCTCAAGACTACGAGCAGTACTTC.

V gene TRBV30 combines with J gene TRBJ2-3; 9 positions agree with TRBD2. V dropped 8 bases and J dropped 5; count of bases not matched to a gene: 11. Looked up from germline, CDR1 is GTSNPN and CDR2 is SVGIG (reference sequence). The CDR3 consists of 14 residues. As DNA, the CDR3 is TGTGCCCTTAGCGGGAGTTTTCAAAGAGATACGCAGTATTTT. Protein product: CALSGSFQRDTQYF.

The chain joins TRBV6-1 to TRBJ2-1; the match to TRBD2 covers 12 bases. The CDR3 contains 15 residues. Germline CDR1 and CDR2: MNHNS and SASEGT. Trimming cost V 8 bases and J 4 bases; bases outside gene matches: 6. The CDR3 is CASGGLAGLYNEQFF. CDR3 sequence (DNA): TGTGCCAGCGGTGGACTAGCGGGATTGTACAATGAGCAGTTCTTC.